The clone carrying this TCR beta chain was seen at least ten times. Its antigen is currently unknown. TCRdb independently ran MiXCR on the 5' RACE reads; one entry per CDR3 protein. The sample has 100,000 to 110,000 distinct CDR3 sequences, about 6.1% seen once. This sample was included in a study of identical twins. General study points: Compared with models, monozygotic twins showed more out-of-frame TCR alpha sharing. Excess sharing by twins proved weaker in beta out-of-frame sequences. Analyses based on zero insertions could be partly confounded by invariant MAIT and iNKT cells. Fewer insertions characterized abundant cord blood beta clonotypes, whereas memory repertoires showed none.

The V segment lost 9 bases and the J segment 8 bases; nucleotides outside the gene matches: 7. The length of the CDR3 is 13 residues. Germline-derived CDR1 and CDR2 are KGHDR and SFDVKD. The receptor's source is a woman aged 45-65 years in good health. The genes are TRBV24-1 and TRBJ2-1, with TRBD1 matching 9 bases. Sequenced: memory T cells sorted from blood. CDR3 amino acids: CATLGQGLDEQFF. For the CDR3, the DNA is TGTGCCACCCTGGGACAGGGTTTGGATGAGCAGTTCTTC.